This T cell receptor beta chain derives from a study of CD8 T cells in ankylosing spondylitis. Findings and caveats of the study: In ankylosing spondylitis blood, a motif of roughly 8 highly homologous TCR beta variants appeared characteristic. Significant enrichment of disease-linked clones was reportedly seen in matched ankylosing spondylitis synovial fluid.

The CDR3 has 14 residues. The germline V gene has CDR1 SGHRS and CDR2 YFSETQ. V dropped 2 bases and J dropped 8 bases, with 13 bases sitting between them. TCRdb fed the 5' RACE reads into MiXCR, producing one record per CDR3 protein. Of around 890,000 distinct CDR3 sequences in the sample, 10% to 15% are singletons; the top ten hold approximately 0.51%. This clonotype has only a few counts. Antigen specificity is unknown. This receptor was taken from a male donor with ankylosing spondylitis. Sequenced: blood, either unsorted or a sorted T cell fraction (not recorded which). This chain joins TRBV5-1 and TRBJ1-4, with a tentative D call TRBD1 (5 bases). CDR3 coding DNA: TGCGCCAGCAGCTTCGCACAGGCAGAAGAAAAACTGTTTTTT. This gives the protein CASSFAQAEEKLFF.